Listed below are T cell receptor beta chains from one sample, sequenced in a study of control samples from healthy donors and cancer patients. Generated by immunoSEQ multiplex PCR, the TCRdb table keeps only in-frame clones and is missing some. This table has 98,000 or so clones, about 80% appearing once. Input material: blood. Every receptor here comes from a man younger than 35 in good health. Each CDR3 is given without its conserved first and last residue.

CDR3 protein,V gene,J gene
ASSRDFENTEAF,TRBV5-1,TRBJ1-1
ASTLEGEQF,TRBV2,TRBJ2-1
ASSLWGQGTDTQY,TRBV28,TRBJ2-3
ASSFVVGTGGSTEAF,TRBV5-4,TRBJ1-1
ASSSSGANVLT,TRBV6-5,TRBJ2-6
ASSLVGDRGNLH,TRBV28,TRBJ1-6
ASRLRDATRSTQY,TRBV4-1,TRBJ2-3
ASSPQGTQNTIY,TRBV14,TRBJ1-3
ASSPTSGGTDTQY,TRBV7-6,TRBJ2-3
ATSDSTFHRGLDTEAF,TRBV24-1,TRBJ1-1
ASSFVYTGRKEQY,TRBV28,TRBJ2-7
ASSVEPRDTQY,TRBV9,TRBJ2-3
ASSPYGDSTDTQY,TRBV9,TRBJ2-3
ASSQGDRLNTEAF,TRBV3-1/TRBV3-2,TRBJ1-1
ASSHGTVGYT,TRBV3-1/TRBV3-2,TRBJ1-2
ASSLEGGNYGYT,TRBV5-6,TRBJ1-2
ASRPFRGTNQPQH,TRBV6-2/TRBV6-3,TRBJ1-5
ASSAGAYNEQF,TRBV6-4,TRBJ2-1
ASSLVAGSRTDTQY,TRBV5-1,TRBJ2-3
ASSWGGTDTQY,TRBV28,TRBJ2-3
AWSESQGYT,TRBV30,TRBJ1-2
ASSGQGAPGIQY,TRBV7-2,TRBJ2-5
SVVSSRIWNTEAF,TRBV29-1,TRBJ1-1
ASSDSGGQGYNEQF,TRBV6-4,TRBJ2-1
ASSATPTGELF,TRBV9,TRBJ2-2
ASTTASILDEQF,TRBV6-5,TRBJ2-1
ASSLSGLGTYNEQF,TRBV4-1,TRBJ2-1
ASSKNRDFPEAF,TRBV27,TRBJ1-1
ASSLTGQGGIREQY,TRBV5-1,TRBJ2-7
ASSFSGGETQY,TRBV5-4,TRBJ2-5
ASSLVGRGNSPLH,TRBV5-1,TRBJ1-6
ASSSRGRVGEQF,TRBV11-3,TRBJ2-1
ASSFEDRQNQPQH,TRBV28,TRBJ1-5
ASSFFLQPQH,TRBV28,TRBJ1-5
ASSYSARGNTIY,TRBV6-5,TRBJ1-3
ASSLGHVTDTQY,TRBV9,TRBJ2-3
ASSHHSAAGGLNEQF,TRBV3-1/TRBV3-2,TRBJ2-1
ASSQRGIEDTQY,TRBV4-2,TRBJ2-3
ASSQETGLTEAF,TRBV4-2,TRBJ1-1
ASSEDDRIVAPLH,TRBV3-1/TRBV3-2,TRBJ1-6
ASSLRGQWDEQY,TRBV5-1,TRBJ2-7
ASSLTGGRTEAF,TRBV4-3,TRBJ1-1
ASSRLGQGTNTEAF,TRBV7-6,TRBJ1-1
ASRSPGGADYGYT,TRBV6-5,TRBJ1-2
ASSNGGGELF,TRBV6-2/TRBV6-3,TRBJ2-2
ASSNQRGGTDTQY,TRBV2,TRBJ2-3
ATSESGTVYQETQY,TRBV24-1,TRBJ2-5
ASSLSRDRGYEQY,TRBV28,TRBJ2-7
ASSVDESDTQY,TRBV27,TRBJ2-3